These 29 T cell receptor beta chains were sequenced from one sample in a study of OX40 agonist ivuxolimab in advanced cancers. Profiling relied on immunoSEQ multiplex PCR, and the TCRdb table lists in-frame clones only, not all of them. The sample yields about 66,000 clones, about 91% seen once. This sample comprised CD4+ or CD8+ T cells sorted from blood, obtained in a trial of the OX40 agonist ivuxolimab. The receptors derive from an adult with an advanced solid tumor such as melanoma, head and neck, liver or kidney cancer.

The count of this clone is one. The chain recombines TRBV14 with TRBJ2-1; 15 positions match TRBD2. In germline, CDR1 is SGHDN, CDR2 FVKESK. V was pared by 4 bases and J by 7 bases, with 8 bases of the junction left unmatched. This CDR3 comprises 17 residues. CDR3 nucleotide sequence: TGTGCCAGCAGCCCAGGACTAGCGGGAGGGTCTAGGAATGAGCAGTTCTTC. Translation: CASSPGLAGGSRNEQFF.

This rearrangement joins TRBV14 to TRBJ1-1, with TRBD1 as a possible D gene (6 bases). V was trimmed by 0 bases and J by 1 base, leaving 15 bases between them. This CDR3 has 17 residues. Germline CDR1 reads SGHDN; CDR2 reads FVKESK. CDR3 residues: CASSQEQGGFTNTEAFF. The CDR3 DNA follows: TGTGCCAGCAGCCAAGAACAGGGTGGGTTCACGAACACTGAAGCTTTCTTT.

The V and J genes are TRBV29-1 and TRBJ1-2; D gene unclear. V shed 7 bases and J shed 12 bases, with 21 bases lying between them. Germline assignment: CDR1 SQVTM and CDR2 ANQGSEA. This CDR3 is built from 12 residues. CDR3 amino acids: CSAQGLGARHTF. In nucleotides, the CDR3 is TGCAGCGCCCAAGGTCTGGGAGCCCGACACACCTTC.

This chain links TRBV11-2 with TRBJ1-1; possibly TRBD1 for D (5 bases). The CDR3 is made up of 16 amino acids. V shed 5 bases and J shed 1 base, with 17 bases lying between them. Germline V gives CDR1 SGHAT, CDR2 FQNNGV. The CDR3 is CASSPTIPGGNTEAFF. The CDR3 DNA reads as TGTGCCAGCAGCCCCACCATCCCGGGGGGGAACACTGAAGCTTTCTTT. The whole variable domain, filled in from reference TRBV11-2 and TRBJ1-1, reads EAGVAQSPRYKIIEKRQSVAFWCNPISGHATLYWYQQILGQGPKLLIQFQNNGVVDDSQLPKDRFSAERLKGVDSTLKIQPAKLEDSAVYLCASSPTIPGGNTEAFFGQGTRLTVV.

This clone was detected only a few times. V gene TRBV29-1 combines with J gene TRBJ1-1; 7 bases match TRBD1. J was trimmed by 2 bases and V by 7 bases; bases with no gene match: 4. The CDR3 runs to 12 residues. Germline assignment: CDR1 SQVTM and CDR2 ANQGSEA. The CDR3 loop is CSARDSNTEAFF. CDR3 nucleotides: TGCAGCGCCAGGGACAGCAACACTGAAGCTTTCTTT.

In its sample, this clone was seen a few times. The V gene is TRBV7-8, the J gene TRBJ2-7, with 13 nucleotides matching TRBD2. This CDR3 has 15 residues. Germline CDR1 is SGHVS and CDR2 is FQNEAQ. Germline trimming cut 5 bases from V and 9 bases from J; bases unmatched to any gene: 10. The DNA for the CDR3 is TGTGCCAGCAGCGCCCGGACTAGCGGGAGTGATGGGCAGTACTTC. It yields the protein CASSARTSGSDGQYF. The complete variable domain, with remaining parts taken from reference TRBV7-8 and TRBJ2-7, reads GAGVSQSPRYKVAKRGQDVALRCDPISGHVSLFWYQQALGQGPEFLTYFQNEAQLDKSGLPSDRFFAERPEGSVSTLKIQRTQQEDSAVYLCASSARTSGSDGQYFGPGTRLTVT.

V and J are TRBV2 and TRBJ2-1; D gene uncertain. Trimming removed 4 bases from V and 0 bases from J, with 4 bases in between. Germline V gene lookup returns CDR1 SNHLY and CDR2 FYNNEI. The CDR3 totals 13 residues. The CDR3, as DNA: TGTGCCAGCAGTGCCCCCTCCTACAATGAGCAGTTCTTC. Its translation: CASSAPSYNEQFF. Based on the CDR3 plus reference TRBV2 and TRBJ2-1, the full variable domain is EPEVTQTPSHQVTQMGQEVILRCVPISNHLYFYWYRQILGQKVEFLVSFYNNEISEKSEIFDDQFSVERPDGSNFTLKIRSTKLEDSAMYFCASSAPSYNEQFFGPGTRLTVL.

In this sample, this clone turned up once. This chain connects TRBV9 to TRBJ2-7; tentative D call: TRBD2 (5 bases). Looked up from germline, CDR1 is SGDLS and CDR2 is YYNGEE. V lost 0 bases and J lost 1, with 11 bases in between. This CDR3 contains 15 residues. CDR3: CASSVVPGSSYEQYF. CDR3 coding DNA: TGTGCCAGCAGCGTAGTTCCGGGGTCGTCCTACGAGCAGTACTTC.

The chain employs TRBV5-1 and TRBJ1-1; D uncertain. This CDR3 contains 16 residues. V dropped 4 bases and J dropped 7 bases, with 23 bases sitting between them. Per germline, CDR1 SGHRS and CDR2 YFSETQ. The CDR3, as DNA: TGCGCCAGCAGCGCAAATACGGGCCTCTTCGGCAGTGAAGCTTTCTTT. Translation: CASSANTGLFGSEAFF.

This clone showed up just once. J is TRBJ2-7 and V is TRBV14; D is possibly TRBD1 or TRBD2 (5 bases each). CDR1 is SGHDN, CDR2 FVKESK, per germline. The V gene lost 4 bases and the J gene lost 4 bases, with 8 bases spanning the gap. The length of the CDR3 is 12 residues. The CDR3 sequence is CASSRDHYEQYF. In nucleotides, the CDR3 is TGTGCCAGCAGCCGGGACCATTACGAGCAGTACTTC.

The chain combines TRBV7-2 with TRBJ2-1; 7 bases are a match to TRBD1. V shed 1 base and J 8 bases; nucleotides not matched to a gene: 8. There are 15 residues in the CDR3. Germline CDR1 reads SGHTA; CDR2 reads FQGNSA. CDR3 DNA: TGTGCCAGCAGCTTAGAAGGGGGACAGATTTATGAGCAGTTCTTC. It yields the protein CASSLEGGQIYEQFF.

J is TRBJ1-1 and V is TRBV29-1; no reliable D call. V was trimmed by 6 bases and J by 1 base, leaving 9 bases between them. CDR1 SQVTM and CDR2 ANQGSEA come from the germline V gene. This CDR3 is built from 12 residues. The CDR3 DNA follows: TGCAGCGTGGATAACAGGAACACTGAAGCTTTCTTT. It yields the protein CSVDNRNTEAFF.

The chain employs TRBV18 and TRBJ2-6; no firm D call. V lost 0 bases, J lost 2 bases, and 8 bases lay in between. Germline CDR1 is KGHSH and CDR2 is LQKENI. The CDR3 contains 16 residues. The CDR3 DNA reads as TGTGCCAGCTCACCACCGTCGGCGGCTGGGGCCAACGTCCTGACTTTC. Residues: CASSPPSAAGANVLTF.

The V call is TRBV10-3, the J call TRBJ2-7; TRBD1 agrees at 10 bases. CDR1 and CDR2 (germline): ENHRY, SYGVKD. The V gene end was trimmed by 7 bases and the J gene end by 4 bases; junction bases not matched to a gene: 16. This CDR3 is 17 amino acids long. CDR3 residues: CAITPGTGAVSGYEQYF. The CDR3 nucleotides read TGTGCCATCACGCCTGGGACAGGGGCCGTCTCGGGGTACGAGCAGTACTTC.

V and J are TRBV12-5 and TRBJ2-3; D call uncertain. The CDR3 sequence is 14 residues long. Between the trimmed V and J ends, which lost 7 bases and 0 bases, there was a span of 11 bases. Germline-derived CDR1 and CDR2 are LGHNT and FRNRAP. This CDR3 reads CASVSQTSTDTQYF. In DNA form, the CDR3 reads TGTGCTAGTGTCTCACAGACTAGCACAGATACGCAGTATTTT.

The chain has TRBV6-1 and TRBJ2-7; no clear D gene. Germline V CDR1 and CDR2: MNHNS, SASEGT. Trimming left V 10 bases short and J 3 bases short, with 13 bases between. The CDR3 sequence is 12 residues long. The CDR3 DNA follows: TGTGCCACCCTCGCCGACGACTACGAGCAGTACTTC. Its protein is CATLADDYEQYF.

The V and J genes are TRBV19 and TRBJ2-7, with 7 bases identical to TRBD2. Germline assignment: CDR1 LNHDA and CDR2 SQIVND (reference sequence). This CDR3 is 15 amino acids long. The trim removed 3 bases at V and 2 bases at J, leaving 7 bases unmatched. The CDR3 DNA reads TGTGCCAGTAGTATCGTTGGGACTACAACCTACGAGCAGTACTTC. Translation: CASSIVGTTTYEQYF.

The chain uses TRBV7-9 and TRBJ1-5; tentatively, D is TRBD1 (5 bases). V dropped 5 bases and J dropped 7 bases, with 18 bases sitting between them. CDR1 and CDR2 from the germline V gene are SEHNR and FQNEAQ (reference sequence). The CDR3 covers 15 residues. CDR3 sequence reads: CASSPLGGGGQPQHF. CDR3 DNA: TGTGCCAGCAGCCCCCTTGGTGGGGGTGGGCAGCCCCAGCATTTT.

The rearrangement uses TRBV7-6 and TRBJ1-1; a possible D gene is TRBD1 (6 bases). The V end was cut by 5 bases, the J end by 1 base, with 11 bases between. The CDR3 contains 14 residues. The V gene's germline CDR1 is SGHVS and CDR2 FNYEAQ. The DNA of the CDR3 is TGTGCCAGCAGCACACTCAGGGGGAACACTGAAGCTTTCTTT. It is translated as CASSTLRGNTEAFF.

This sequence joins TRBV29-1 and TRBJ2-3; a weak D match, TRBD1 (5 bases). Per the germline V gene, CDR1 is SQVTM and CDR2 is ANQGSEA. Between the trimmed V and J ends, which lost 3 bases and 6 bases, there was a span of 13 bases. CDR3 size: 13 residues. The CDR3 loop reads CSVDRTSADTQYF. Here the CDR3 DNA reads TGCAGCGTTGACAGGACATCCGCCGATACGCAGTATTTT.

The chain is built from TRBV19 and TRBJ2-2, with a weak D call TRBD1 (6 bases). V lost 8 bases and J lost 6, with 13 bases in between. The CDR3 length is 13 residues. Germline CDR1 is LNHDA and CDR2 is SQIVND (reference sequence). CDR3 sequence: CASSSRGSGELFF. The CDR3 nucleotides are TGTGCCAGTTCCTCCAGGGGTTCCGGGGAGCTGTTTTTT.

This rearrangement joins TRBV28 to TRBJ2-2; TRBD2 matches 13 bases. Germline-derived CDR1 and CDR2 are MDHEN and SYDVKM. Germline trimming cut 6 bases from V and 3 bases from J; bases unmatched to any gene: 4. This CDR3 has 16 amino acids. This CDR3 reads CASRQTSGRYTGELFF. CDR3 nucleotide sequence: TGTGCCAGCAGACAGACTAGCGGGAGGTACACCGGGGAGCTGTTTTTT.

The chain links TRBV7-3 to TRBJ2-1; D possibly corresponds to TRBD1 (6 bases). The CDR3 covers 15 residues. Germline loops: CDR1 SGHTA, CDR2 FQGTGA. Trimming stripped 4 bases from V and 4 bases from J, with 14 bases between. The CDR3 DNA follows: TGTGCCAGCAGCTCGCCGGACAGACAGTACAATGAGCAGTTCTTC. The encoded protein is CASSSPDRQYNEQFF.

The chain combines TRBV6-6 with TRBJ2-1; 14 bases map to TRBD2. The V gene end was trimmed by 11 bases and the J gene end by 7 bases; junction bases not matched to a gene: 7. The germline CDR1 and CDR2 sequences are MNHNY and SVGAGI (reference sequence). The CDR3 spans 14 residues. The CDR3 nucleotides are TGTGCCTGTCAAGGGACTAGCGGGAGAAATGAGCAGTTCTTC. Its protein is CACQGTSGRNEQFF.

The chain has TRBV7-2 and TRBJ1-4; 8 positions agree with TRBD1. Germline CDR1 and CDR2: SGHTA and FQGNSA. CDR3 length: 15 residues. Germline trimming cut 3 bases from V and 9 bases from J; bases unmatched to any gene: 9. CDR3 residues: CASSFVGQGLQKLFF. CDR3 nucleotides: TGTGCCAGCAGCTTTGTTGGACAGGGCTTACAAAAACTGTTTTTT.

The J gene is TRBJ2-1, the V gene TRBV5-1; 9 positions match TRBD2. This CDR3 is built from 17 residues. J gave up 4 bases and V 0 bases, and 8 bases lay outside the gene matches. Germline-derived CDR1 and CDR2 are SGHRS and YFSETQ. CDR3 nucleotide sequence: TGCGCCAGCAGCTTGGGTGGGGCGACTAGCGGTTACAATGAGCAGTTCTTC. It encodes CASSLGGATSGYNEQFF.

This chain links TRBV5-1 with TRBJ2-3; D may be TRBD2 (5 bases). V was pared by 2 bases and J by 6 bases, with 13 bases between. Germline V gene lookup returns CDR1 SGHRS and CDR2 YFSETQ. The length of the CDR3 is 14 residues. This CDR3 reads CASSFIPSSDTQYF. In DNA, the CDR3 is TGCGCCAGCAGCTTTATACCGTCTAGCGATACGCAGTATTTT.

The chain has TRBV6-1 and TRBJ1-5; 7 bases align to TRBD1. Germline V gives CDR1 MNHNS, CDR2 SASEGT. The trim removed 2 bases at V and 0 bases at J, leaving 4 bases unmatched. There are 16 residues in the CDR3. The CDR3 loop reads CASSETGVYSNQPQHF. The CDR3 nucleotides read TGTGCCAGCAGTGAAACAGGGGTTTATAGCAATCAGCCCCAGCATTTT.

This sequence joins TRBV6-1 and TRBJ2-2; a possible D gene is TRBD1 (5 bases). Trimming removed 4 bases at V and 6 bases at J, with 15 bases between. Germline V gene lookup returns CDR1 MNHNS and CDR2 SASEGT. The CDR3 runs to 15 residues. CDR3 DNA: TGTGCCAGCAGTGGTCAGACAGACCGGGCCGGGGAGCTGTTTTTT. This gives the protein CASSGQTDRAGELFF.